The source of this T cell receptor (beta chain) is a study of Graves' ophthalmopathy and Graves' hyperthyroidism. TCR beta CDR3 amplification used RNA transcripts. In the first round, RT-PCR was carried out with HTBI primers, and a multiplex PCR formed the second round. TCRdb recomputed calls from the multiplex PCR reads with MiXCR, one row per CDR3 protein. The sample consists of almost 400,000 distinct CDR3 sequences, roughly 18% of them appearing once. On this clonotype itself: What it recognizes is unknown.

Study results and limitations: In blood, most expanded thyroid clonotypes above 0.001 frequency were also detected.

This CDR3 contains 12 residues. Germline CDR1 MDHEN, CDR2 SYDVKM. Trimming left V 9 bases short and J 6 bases short, with 14 bases between. The receptor's source is a woman aged 18-29 years with Graves' ophthalmopathy. This sequence joins TRBV28 and TRBJ1-2; D is perhaps TRBD1 (6 bases). The source material was peripheral blood. The CDR3 sequence: CASRRGFDGYTF. In DNA form, the CDR3 reads TGTGCCAGTCGGAGGGGGTTTGATGGCTACACCTTC.